One sample yielded the 14 T cell receptor beta chains listed below, sequenced in a study of blood T cell repertoires in COVID-19. This table comes from immunoSEQ multiplex PCR, and its TCRdb copy is limited to in-frame clones, with some not included. The table has about 300,000 clones, over 70% seen once. Input material: peripheral blood. The origin of the receptors is a woman aged 45-65 years with acute or convalescent COVID-19.

The V call is TRBV2, the J call TRBJ2-6; D gene unclear. V was pared by 5 bases and J by 2 bases, with 7 bases between. The CDR3 consists of 14 residues. Germline CDR1 SNHLY, CDR2 FYNNEI. CDR3 DNA sequence: TGTGCCAGCAGTTACCAGGCTGGGGCCAACGTCCTGACTTTC. Protein product: CASSYQAGANVLTF.

The CDR3 here is CASSPTSNEQFF. CDR3 nucleotides: TGTGCCAGCAGCCCCACTAGCAATGAGCAGTTCTTC. This chain uses TRBV7-9 with TRBJ2-1, with a weak D call TRBD2 (5 bases). This CDR3 region has 12 residues. Germline V gives CDR1 SEHNR, CDR2 FQNEAQ (reference sequence). Trimming removed 5 bases from V and 6 bases from J, with 8 bases in between.

CDR3 loop: CASSRQANSEKLFF. CDR3 in DNA: TGTGCCAGTAGTAGGCAGGCTAATAGTGAAAAACTGTTTTTT. This chain uses TRBV19 with TRBJ1-4; no reliable D call. Germline CDR1 and CDR2: LNHDA and SQIVND (reference sequence). Trimming pared 4 bases from V and 7 bases from J, leaving 13 bases between. This CDR3 has 14 residues.

The chain combines TRBV4-3 with TRBJ2-7, with a possible D match to TRBD1 (5 bases). V was trimmed by 0 bases and J by 3 bases, leaving 15 bases between them. Per the germline V gene, CDR1 is LGHNA and CDR2 is YSLEER. The CDR3 runs to 16 residues. CDR3 protein: CASSQDLVGADYEQYF. The CDR3 nucleotides read TGCGCCAGCAGCCAAGATCTGGTAGGGGCGGACTACGAGCAGTACTTC.

This rearrangement joins TRBV7-2 to TRBJ2-2; D is possibly TRBD1 (5 bases). CDR3 length: 16 amino acids. CDR1 is SGHTA and CDR2 is FQGNSA in the germline V gene. V was cut by 5 bases and J by 0 bases, with 13 bases left in between. CDR3 sequence (DNA): TGTGCCAGCAGCCTCAGACAGCTCGCGAACACCGGGGAGCTGTTTTTT. Translated: CASSLRQLANTGELFF.

This chain connects TRBV2 to TRBJ2-2, with TRBD1 matching over 8 bases. The CDR3 sequence is 15 residues long. CDR1 SNHLY and CDR2 FYNNEI come from the germline V gene. The J segment lost 5 bases and the V segment lost 3 bases, leaving 5 bases of the junction unmatched. The CDR3 sequence is CASSDSRGRTGELFF. As DNA, the CDR3 is TGTGCCAGCAGTGACTCCAGGGGGCGGACCGGGGAGCTGTTTTTT.

This chain uses TRBV7-8 with TRBJ2-1, with 8 bases that match TRBD2. The junction had 8 bases not matched to a gene; V was cut back by 4 bases and J by 0 bases. The CDR3 runs to 17 residues. The V gene's germline CDR1 is SGHVS and CDR2 FQNEAQ. The CDR3 region is CASSSDSGTLSYNEQFF. In DNA, the CDR3 is TGTGCCAGCAGCTCCGATAGCGGGACCCTCTCCTACAATGAGCAGTTCTTC. Together with reference TRBV7-8 and TRBJ2-1, the CDR3 gives the full variable domain: GAGVSQSPRYKVAKRGQDVALRCDPISGHVSLFWYQQALGQGPEFLTYFQNEAQLDKSGLPSDRFFAERPEGSVSTLKIQRTQQEDSAVYLCASSSDSGTLSYNEQFFGPGTRLTVL.

This chain links TRBV3-1 (or the pseudogene TRBV3-2) with TRBJ2-3; D not certain. Germline assignment: CDR1 LGHDT and CDR2 YNNKEL (reference sequence). The CDR3 covers 14 residues. The V end lost 1 base, the J end lost 0 bases, and 5 bases lay between the germline ends. This CDR3 is CASSQVPSTDTQYF. The CDR3 bases are TGTGCCAGCAGCCAAGTCCCGAGCACAGATACGCAGTATTTT.

The J gene is TRBJ1-1, the V gene TRBV7-2, with D possibly being TRBD1 (6 bases). Germline-derived CDR1 and CDR2 are SGHTA and FQGNSA. Trimming stripped 1 base from V and 2 bases from J, with 14 bases between. The CDR3 has 16 residues. This CDR3 is CASSLGGPVGNTEAFF. DNA of the CDR3: TGTGCCAGCAGCTTAGGGGGGCCAGTTGGAAACACTGAAGCTTTCTTT.

The chain employs TRBV30 and TRBJ2-2; D possibly corresponds to TRBD1 (6 bases). V lost 0 bases and J lost 2, with 13 bases in between. The CDR3 consists of 16 residues. Germline values: CDR1 GTSNPN, CDR2 SVGIG (reference sequence). The CDR3 DNA is TGTGCCTGGAGTGTACTCGCAGGGGCCAACACCGGGGAGCTGTTTTTT. Its translation: CAWSVLAGANTGELFF.

The genes are TRBV29-1 and TRBJ1-1; D unclear. V lost 7 bases and J 1 base, leaving 13 bases between the germline ends. CDR3 length: 13 amino acids. Germline loops: CDR1 SQVTM, CDR2 ANQGSEA. The CDR3 reads CSAREVQNTEAFF. DNA of the CDR3: TGCAGCGCCCGGGAAGTACAGAACACTGAAGCTTTCTTT.

The CDR3 DNA follows: TGTGCCAGCAGCCAGGACTCCCCGAGCACAGATACGCAGTATTTT. It codes for CASSQDSPSTDTQYF. The chain links TRBV7-9 to TRBJ2-3, with D perhaps TRBD2 (5 bases). V was cut by 5 bases and J by 0 bases, with 12 bases left in between. CDR3 length: 15 residues. CDR1 is SEHNR, CDR2 FQNEAQ, per germline (reference sequence).

The rearrangement links TRBV19 to TRBJ2-7; D is possibly TRBD1 (6 bases). The germline gives CDR1 LNHDA, CDR2 SQIVND (reference sequence). The V and J ends lost 3 bases and 4 bases respectively, with 16 bases between them. The CDR3 has 15 amino acids. CDR3 sequence (DNA): TGTGCCAGTAGTATGTGTCAGGGGTCAACATACGAGCAGTACGTC. Amino acid sequence: CASSMCQGSTYEQYV.

V and J are TRBV6-4 and TRBJ1-4; D possibly corresponds to TRBD1 (5 bases). V was clipped by 5 bases and J by 8 bases, with 12 bases between them. Germline V lookup: CDR1 MRHNA, CDR2 SNTAGT. CDR3 length: 13 amino acids. The CDR3 is CASSRQGGEKLFF. DNA of the CDR3: TGTGCCAGCAGTAGGCAGGGTGGCGAAAAACTGTTTTTT.